This T cell receptor beta chain is drawn from a study of metastatic and nonmetastatic thyroid tumors. Study information: Repertoires from malignant and benign thyroid patients were compared across blood and tumor or nodule tissue.

Nobody among the patients had been given any treatment before thyroid surgery. This clone was seen at least ten times. Its antigen remains unknown. Regarding the study as a whole: Benign nodules were reported to have significantly lower TCR beta diversity than malignant thyroid tumors, in blood and tumor.

MiXCR re-clonotyped the PCR reads for TCRdb. The sample contains roughly 28,000 clones, roughly 15% of which appear only once. The receptor's source is a female donor with papillary thyroid cancer or a benign thyroid nodule (not recorded which). Some clones in this sample may be carry-over from other donors' samples. What was sequenced was blood.

The CDR3 loop reads CASSSSLAGELFF. DNA for the CDR3: TGTGCCAGCAGCTCCTCTTTGGCGGGGGAGCTGTTTTTT. This chain joins TRBV11-2 and TRBJ2-2; D gene unclear. The V and J ends lost 4 bases and 8 bases respectively, with 11 bases between them. Germline CDR1 SGHAT, CDR2 FQNNGV. The CDR3 extends over 13 amino acids.